Included here is one T cell receptor (beta chain) sequence, with context. Its target is unknown. The data are from a study of OX40 agonist ivuxolimab in advanced cancers. At the level of the study: Patients with hepatocellular carcinoma, melanoma, renal cell or head and neck cancer made up the dose-escalation patients. Of mixed ages from roughly 23 to 80 and averaging about 60 years, the group was roughly 83% male. The study reported partial responses in three patients: one hepatocellular carcinoma, two cutaneous melanoma. Study outcomes and limitations: Relative to CD4+, CD8+ T cells held more expanded clones on average.

Measured with immunoSEQ multiplex PCR; TCRdb has only the in-frame clones, and not every one. The repertoire consists of more than 45,000 clones, with about 93% occurring once and the leading ten covering 6.5% to 7.5%. CDR1 is MNHEY, CDR2 SVGAGI, per germline. The length of the CDR3 is 14 residues. V lost 0 bases and J lost 8, with 10 bases in between. The sequence derives from an adult with an advanced solid tumor such as melanoma, head and neck, liver or kidney cancer. This rearrangement joins TRBV6-5 to TRBJ1-4; TRBD1 is a possible D gene (5 bases). This material consisted of CD4+ or CD8+ T cells sorted from blood, taken in a trial of the OX40 agonist ivuxolimab. DNA for the CDR3: TGTGCCAGCAGTTACTCCGGGGGGAAAGAAAAACTGTTTTTT. Amino acid sequence: CASSYSGGKEKLFF.